This TCR beta chain was identified in a study of CD8+ T cells in alopecia areata. Study outcomes and limitations: One nonresponder makes the tie between baseline CD8+ expansion and response uncertain. Scalp clonality, along with expanded CD8+ clones among the top 100, was significantly decreased by tofacitinib.

cDNA prepared by RNA extraction and subsequent reverse transcription served as the template for sequencing. Assay: immunoSEQ multiplex PCR; the TCRdb copy retains only in-frame clones and omits some. The sample carries 150,000 to 200,000 clones, about three fifths recorded once. With regard to this clone: The target antigen is unknown.

Described treatment: oral pan-JAK inhibitor, 5-10 mg twice daily. Trimming took 5 bases from V and 1 from J, leaving 9 bases between them. The CDR3 totals 14 residues. The V gene's germline CDR1 is MNHEY and CDR2 SVGAGI. The chain uses TRBV6-5 and TRBJ2-4; no clear D. Sequencing used CD4+ T cells sorted from blood, obtained at week 4, from a patient treated with tofacitinib. The source is a human donor with alopecia areata. In nucleotides, the CDR3 is TGTGCCAGCAGTCCCCTGGGGGCCAAAAACATTCAGTACTTC. Protein product: CASSPLGAKNIQYF.